These 21 T cell receptor beta chains originate from one sample sequenced in a study of siplizumab effects on memory and regulatory T cells. Measured with immunoSEQ multiplex PCR; TCRdb has only the in-frame clones, and not every one. The sample holds around 65,000 clones, 79% seen once. Sequencing was carried out using memory CD4+ T cells sorted from blood. These TCRs come from a human donor in good health.

The chain uses TRBV6-6 and TRBJ1-3; 9 nucleotides line up with TRBD1. V dropped 2 bases and J dropped 6; count of bases not matched to a gene: 2. The germline gives CDR1 MNHNY, CDR2 SVGAGI (reference sequence). There are 14 residues in the CDR3. The CDR3 DNA sequence: TGTGCCAGCAGTTACCGGGACAGGGCAAACACCATATATTTT. The encoded protein is CASSYRDRANTIYF.

V usage is TRBV9 and J usage is TRBJ1-3; no clear D. Germline V gene lookup returns CDR1 SGDLS and CDR2 YYNGEE. V was clipped by 4 bases and J by 0 bases, with 11 bases between them. CDR3 length equals 15 residues. CDR3 sequence: CASSQGHTSGNTIYF. Written as DNA, the CDR3 is TGTGCCAGCAGCCAAGGGCACACCTCTGGAAACACCATATATTTT.

The sample holds a few counts of this clone. CDR3 DNA sequence: TGTGCCAGCAGCGTAGAAACAGGCAGGGCAACTAATGAAAAACTGTTTTTT. Translated, it gives CASSVETGRATNEKLFF. V usage is TRBV9 and J usage is TRBJ1-4; D is possibly TRBD1 (5 bases). The CDR3 loop spans 17 amino acids. Germline V gives CDR1 SGDLS, CDR2 YYNGEE. Trimming left V 0 bases short and J 0 bases short, with 12 bases between.

The chain is built from TRBV2 and TRBJ2-3; D might be TRBD1 (5 bases). V was shortened by 8 bases and J by 3 bases, with 15 bases between the two germline ends. The CDR3 contains 14 residues. Germline V CDR1 and CDR2: SNHLY, FYNNEI. CDR3 region: CASFSGRETDTQYF. Here the CDR3 DNA reads TGTGCCAGCTTTTCAGGGCGTGAGACAGATACGCAGTATTTT.

The chain recombines TRBV5-1 with TRBJ1-3; possible D gene TRBD1, 6 bases. CDR1 is SGHRS, CDR2 YFSETQ, per germline. The length of the CDR3 is 14 residues. V was pared by 4 bases and J by 4 bases, with 12 bases between. The CDR3 DNA reads as TGCGCCAGCAGCCCTGAACAGGGAGGAAACACCATATATTTT. Translation gives CASSPEQGGNTIYF.

J is TRBJ1-2 and V is TRBV9, with D unresolved. The CDR3 has 15 residues. Deletions cut 4 bases from V and 1 base from J, with 14 bases between. The germline V gene has CDR1 SGDLS and CDR2 YYNGEE. As DNA, the CDR3 is TGTGCCAGCAGCCCAAGCCCCCGGATTAACTATGGCTACACCTTC. Its protein product is CASSPSPRINYGYTF.

This clone occurred once. The chain employs TRBV7-9 and TRBJ2-2, with D possibly being TRBD1 or TRBD2 (5 bases each). The germline V gene has CDR1 SEHNR and CDR2 FQNEAQ (reference sequence). V was cut by 2 bases and J by 1 base, with 11 bases left in between. CDR3 length equals 16 residues. CDR3 sequence: CASSLYSGLNTGELFF. CDR3 DNA: TGTGCCAGCAGCTTATATTCGGGGCTGAACACCGGGGAGCTGTTTTTT.

In its sample, this clone was seen a few times. The chain is built from TRBV28 and TRBJ2-5; 7 nucleotides match TRBD2. Germline loops: CDR1 MDHEN, CDR2 SYDVKM. V shed 4 bases, J shed 4 bases, and the junction held 6 bases outside the gene matches. The CDR3 sequence is 14 residues long. The CDR3 bases are TGTGCCAGCAGTTCATACCCGGGGGGAGAGACCCAGTACTTC. This gives the protein CASSSYPGGETQYF. The variable domain in full, completed from reference TRBV28 and TRBJ2-5, reads DVKVTQSSRYLVKRTGEKVFLECVQDMDHENMFWYRQDPGLGLRLIYFSYDVKMKEKGDIPEGYSVSREKKERFSLILESASTNQTSMYLCASSSYPGGETQYFGPGTRLLVL.

This clone was found once. The CDR3 nucleotides are TGTGCCAGCAGTTACTCGCGACAGGGTAACACTGAAGCTTTCTTT. It codes for CASSYSRQGNTEAFF. The chain carries TRBV6-6 and TRBJ1-1; 7 nucleotides agree with TRBD1. The CDR3 is made up of 15 amino acids. The trim removed 0 bases at V and 2 bases at J, leaving 3 bases unmatched. Germline values: CDR1 MNHNY, CDR2 SVGAGI (reference sequence).

The genes are TRBV2 and TRBJ2-1, with TRBD2 identical over 13 bases. The ends lost 6 bases at V and 9 bases at J; junction bases unmatched: 14. CDR1 and CDR2 from the germline V gene are SNHLY and FYNNEI. The CDR3 has 17 residues. For the CDR3, the DNA is TGTGCCAGCAGGACCACGTTACTAGCGGGGGGGCCGAGTGAGCAGTTCTTC. Encoded protein: CASRTTLLAGGPSEQFF.

Concerning this clone: Other DNA sequences from this sample encode an identical CDR3 as well. This chain links TRBV5-1 with TRBJ2-1; D ambiguous. CDR1 and CDR2 (germline): SGHRS, YFSETQ. The V end was cut by 0 bases, the J end by 0 bases, with 10 bases between. CDR3 size: 16 residues. DNA for the CDR3: TGCGCCAGCAGCTTGGCCGGCCCGAGCTCCTACAATGAGCAGTTCTTC. Its translation: CASSLAGPSSYNEQFF.

This sequence joins TRBV5-1 and TRBJ2-3, with TRBD2 matching over 15 bases. After removal of 4 bases from V and 4 bases from J, the junction contained 10 bases not matched to a gene. CDR1 is SGHRS, CDR2 YFSETQ, per germline. This CDR3 spans 18 amino acids. CDR3 residues: CASSEGLAGGNTADTQYF. For the CDR3, the DNA is TGCGCCAGCAGCGAGGGACTAGCGGGGGGTAATACTGCAGATACGCAGTATTTT.

The CDR3 coding sequence is TGTGCCAGCAGCTTTAGCAGATCTAGTACTGAAGCTTTCTTT. The encoded protein is CASSFSRSSTEAFF. This rearrangement joins TRBV7-2 to TRBJ1-1; D remains ambiguous. Germline V gene data show CDR1 as SGHTA and CDR2 as FQGNSA. With 3 bases removed from V and 5 bases from J, the gap between germline ends came to 13 bases. The CDR3 contains 14 residues.

A single count supports this clone. The chain joins TRBV6-6 to TRBJ2-7; maybe TRBD2 (6 bases). The germline V and J ends were trimmed by 0 bases and 6 bases, with 6 bases remaining between them. The length of the CDR3 is 12 residues. Germline V gives CDR1 MNHNY, CDR2 SVGAGI (reference sequence). In nucleotides, the CDR3 is TGTGCCAGCAGTTACTCGGAGGGCGAGCAGTACTTC. Protein: CASSYSEGEQYF.

The chain employs TRBV5-3 and TRBJ2-7, with 8 bases identical to TRBD1. TRBV5-3 is given ORF status, its function remaining uncertain. J was trimmed by 6 bases and V by 8 bases; bases with no gene match: 7. The CDR3 contains 12 residues. This CDR3 reads CASRNTGGEQYF. The DNA for the CDR3 is TGTGCCAGCAGAAATACAGGGGGCGAGCAGTACTTC.

The V gene is TRBV6-5, the J gene TRBJ1-1, with TRBD1 matching 7 bases. The CDR3 has 16 amino acids. Germline V gene data show CDR1 as MNHEY and CDR2 as SVGAGI. V was pared by 1 base and J by 0 bases, with 5 bases of the junction left unmatched. CDR3 DNA: TGTGCCAGCAGTTACTTACAGGGGATCATGAACACTGAAGCTTTCTTT. Protein product: CASSYLQGIMNTEAFF.

This clone was found a few times. This chain links TRBV7-2 with TRBJ2-7; D is unresolved. CDR3 length equals 11 residues. CDR1 and CDR2 (germline): SGHTA, FQGNSA. V was trimmed by 8 bases and J by 1 base, leaving 6 bases between them. The CDR3: CASAFSYEQYF. CDR3 nucleotides: TGTGCCAGCGCTTTTTCCTACGAGCAGTACTTC.

The chain has TRBV7-2 and TRBJ1-2; 9 nucleotides line up with TRBD1. The junction had 3 bases not matched to a gene; V was cut back by 5 bases and J by 8 bases. Germline V gives CDR1 SGHTA, CDR2 FQGNSA. The CDR3 has 12 amino acids. The CDR3 coding sequence is TGTGCCAGCAGCGTGGACAGGGGAGGCTACACCTTC. This translates into CASSVDRGGYTF.

The genes are TRBV6-6 and TRBJ1-5; D is possibly TRBD1 (6 bases). Germline V gives CDR1 MNHNY, CDR2 SVGAGI (reference sequence). Trimming cost V 6 bases and J 9 bases, with 21 bases left between them. The CDR3 runs to 15 residues. CDR3 in amino acids: CASRSGTRPSLPQHF. CDR3 DNA: TGTGCCAGCAGATCCGGGACAAGGCCCAGTCTGCCCCAGCATTTT.

This rearrangement joins TRBV11-2 to TRBJ1-2; D might be TRBD1 (5 bases). The CDR3 is 15 amino acids. CDR1 SGHAT and CDR2 FQNNGV come from the germline V gene. The V end lost 5 bases, the J end lost 2 bases, and 15 bases lay between the germline ends. The CDR3 is CASSGPHGGNYGYTF. DNA for the CDR3: TGTGCCAGCAGCGGCCCCCACGGGGGAAACTATGGCTACACCTTC.

The chain joins TRBV7-9 to TRBJ2-3; tentative D call: TRBD1 (5 bases). Germline assignment: CDR1 SEHNR and CDR2 FQNEAQ (reference sequence). The V gene lost 5 bases and the J gene lost 4 bases, with 7 bases spanning the gap. This CDR3 contains 12 residues. CDR3 in DNA: TGTGCCAGCAGCCCACAGGCAGATACGCAGTATTTT. This gives the protein CASSPQADTQYF.